The 10 T cell receptor beta chains in this list originate from one sample, sequenced in a study of blood T cell repertoires in COVID-19. Only in-frame clones appear in the TCRdb table, and some are missing; sequencing was by immunoSEQ multiplex PCR. The table lists about 360,000 clones, around 88% of them singletons. What was sequenced was peripheral blood. These receptors all stem from a man between 25 and 39 years old with active or convalescent COVID-19.

The chain couples TRBV3-1 (or the pseudogene TRBV3-2) to TRBJ2-1, with 13 bases lining up with TRBD2. This CDR3 has 12 residues. Germline CDR1 and CDR2: LGHDT and YNNKEL (reference sequence). The chain's CDR3 is CAGTSGTNEQFF. In nucleotides, the CDR3 is TGTGCGGGGACTAGCGGGACGAATGAGCAGTTCTTC.

In its sample, this clone was seen once. This rearrangement joins TRBV7-3 to TRBJ2-3; tentatively, D is TRBD2 (7 bases). Trimming took off 5 bases at V and 3 bases at J, with 12 bases between the two ends. The CDR3 is 14 residues long. The V gene's germline CDR1 is SGHTA and CDR2 FQGTGA. The CDR3 protein is CASSTGGLTDTQYF. CDR3 coding DNA: TGTGCCAGCAGCACCGGGGGGCTTACAGATACGCAGTATTTT.

This chain joins TRBV5-4 and TRBJ1-2; the D is unclear. The ends were cut back, 0 bases at V and 4 bases at J, with 10 bases in the middle. The germline gives CDR1 SGHNT, CDR2 YYREEE (reference sequence). CDR3 length: 14 residues. This chain's CDR3 is CASSLGGGSYGYTF. In DNA form, the CDR3 reads TGTGCCAGCAGCTTGGGCGGAGGGTCCTATGGCTACACCTTC.

The chain uses TRBV3-1 (or the pseudogene TRBV3-2) and TRBJ2-1, with D perhaps matching TRBD2 (6 bases). Germline V gene sequence: CDR1 LGHDT, CDR2 YNNKEL (reference sequence). Deletions cut 0 bases from V and 4 bases from J, with 19 bases between. The CDR3 length is 18 residues. CDR3 nucleotides: TGTGCCAGCAGCCAAGATCTTTCTTCCGGGGGATCTTACAATGAGCAGTTCTTC. Protein product: CASSQDLSSGGSYNEQFF.

The V gene is TRBV6-5, the J gene TRBJ1-2, with a possible D match to TRBD1 (5 bases). V lost 2 bases to trimming and J lost 4 bases, with 14 bases between them. The CDR3 contains 15 residues. Germline CDR1 reads MNHEY; CDR2 reads SVGAGI. The CDR3 protein is CASSYRQGRGYGYTF. The CDR3 coding sequence is TGTGCCAGCAGTTACAGGCAGGGCCGAGGCTATGGCTACACCTTC.

This rearrangement joins TRBV19 to TRBJ2-2; D is perhaps TRBD2 (5 bases). This CDR3 comprises 13 residues. V lost 8 bases to trimming and J lost 7 bases, with 14 bases between them. From germline, CDR1 is LNHDA and CDR2 SQIVND (reference sequence). The CDR3 DNA reads TGTGCCAGTGCCCCGGGGTCCGGCGGGGAGCTGTTTTTT. It specifies CASAPGSGGELFF.

The chain has TRBV3-1 (or the pseudogene TRBV3-2) and TRBJ1-1; D possibly corresponds to TRBD1 (6 bases). Germline V gene data show CDR1 as LGHDT and CDR2 as YNNKEL (reference sequence). V lost 0 bases and J lost 7, with 15 bases in between. The CDR3 spans 15 residues. The DNA of the CDR3 is TGTGCCAGCAGCCAAGATTTGGGGGCGCCTAATGAAGCTTTCTTT. This encodes CASSQDLGAPNEAFF.

The V gene is TRBV4-2, the J gene TRBJ2-7; D may be TRBD2 (6 bases). The CDR3 spans 17 residues. Looked up from germline, CDR1 is LGHNA and CDR2 is YNFKEQ. V gave up 4 bases and J gave up 3 bases, with 22 bases separating them. The CDR3 nucleotides are TGTGCCAGCAGCCCACCCGATGGGGATAGCGGCGTCTACGAGCAGTACTTC. It is translated as CASSPPDGDSGVYEQYF.

This chain connects TRBV20-1 to TRBJ2-7; D possibly corresponds to TRBD1 (5 bases). CDR3 length equals 14 residues. Germline V gene sequence: CDR1 DFQATT, CDR2 SNEGSKA (reference sequence). V was pared by 3 bases and J by 6 bases, with 18 bases between. The CDR3 DNA is TGCAGTGCTAGTAGCACAGGAAATTATGCCGAGCAGTACTTC. Amino acids: CSASSTGNYAEQYF.

The chain has TRBV28 and TRBJ1-5; possibly TRBD1 for D (6 bases). The V gene lost 9 bases and the J gene lost 3 bases, with 9 bases spanning the gap. CDR1 MDHEN and CDR2 SYDVKM come from the germline V gene. This CDR3 spans 12 amino acids. The CDR3 DNA follows: TGTGCCAGTACAGGGCCCAATCAGCCCCAGCATTTT. This codes for CASTGPNQPQHF.